The 14 T cell receptor beta chains given below trace back to one sample, sequenced in a study of blood T cells in healthy people across ages. With a J-beta primer mix and a sample-barcoded 5' primer, a second PCR ran about 7 to 12 cycles. TCRdb re-called the 5' RACE reads with MiXCR, one entry per CDR3 protein. This repertoire shows over a million distinct CDR3 sequences, 35% to 55% found once; its top ten account for under 20%. What was sequenced was blood. The receptors derive from an older woman in good health.

V is TRBV5-5 and J is TRBJ2-7; D is uncertain. CDR3 length: 13 amino acids. CDR1 and CDR2 (germline): SGHKS, YYEKEE (reference sequence). V was clipped by 4 bases and J by 6 bases, with 14 bases between them. The chain's CDR3 is CASSLGPFAEQYF. The CDR3 DNA follows: TGTGCCAGCAGCCTAGGGCCCTTTGCCGAGCAGTACTTC. The full variable domain, rest sourced from reference TRBV5-5 and TRBJ2-7, is DAGVTQSPTHLIKTRGQQVTLRCSPISGHKSVSWYQQVLGQGPQFIFQYYEKEERGRGNFPDRFSARQFPNYSSELNVNALLLGDSALYLCASSLGPFAEQYFGPGTRLTVT.

In its sample, this clonotype was seen a few times. The chain uses TRBV29-1 and TRBJ2-7, with 12 bases fitting TRBD2. Per germline, CDR1 SQVTM and CDR2 ANQGSEA. The CDR3 length is 15 residues. The J segment lost 2 bases and the V segment lost 1 base, leaving 3 bases of the junction unmatched. CDR3 amino acids: CSVEGLAGGTYEQYF. CDR3 sequence (DNA): TGCAGCGTTGAAGGTCTAGCGGGGGGGACCTACGAGCAGTACTTC.

This sequence joins TRBV7-9 and TRBJ2-5; perhaps TRBD2 as D (5 bases). Germline CDR1 reads SEHNR; CDR2 reads FQNEAQ (reference sequence). V lost 0 bases, J lost 4 bases, and 9 bases lay in between. There are 14 residues in the CDR3. CDR3 DNA: TGTGCCAGCAGCTTAGCGGGAGCATCAGAGACCCAGTACTTC. It is translated as CASSLAGASETQYF.

The chain recombines TRBV13 with TRBJ2-2, with 11 nucleotides matching TRBD2. Germline V CDR1 and CDR2: PRHDT, FYEKMQ (reference sequence). J gave up 2 bases and V 4 bases, and 9 bases lay outside the gene matches. CDR3 length: 18 residues. The CDR3, as DNA: TGTGCCAGCAGCTATACTGCACTAGCGGGAGCTAACACCGGGGAGCTGTTTTTT. Its protein product is CASSYTALAGANTGELFF.

V gene TRBV5-1 combines with J gene TRBJ2-5, with 10 bases lining up with TRBD2. The CDR3 covers 15 residues. Trimming cost V 4 bases and J 11 bases; bases outside gene matches: 14. Per germline, CDR1 SGHRS and CDR2 YFSETQ. CDR3 amino acids: CASSRLAGDTGEQYF. As DNA, the CDR3 is TGCGCCAGCAGCCGCCTAGCGGGGGACACGGGGGAGCAGTACTTC.

This rearrangement joins TRBV5-8 to TRBJ2-1, with TRBD2 matching 7 bases. Germline CDR1 and CDR2: SGHTS and YDEGEE. This CDR3 region has 19 residues. V gave up 0 bases and J gave up 10 bases; unmatched junction bases: 22. The CDR3 DNA reads as TGTGCCAGCAGCTTGGCCAGGCGGGAGCTAGCAAGGGGAGAATGGGAGCAGTTCTTC. Amino acid sequence: CASSLARRELARGEWEQFF.

This clonotype has more than one count but fewer than ten. This chain connects TRBV7-9 to TRBJ2-1, with TRBD2 as a possible D gene (6 bases). The CDR3 covers 14 residues. Trimming removed 1 base from V and 3 bases from J, with 7 bases in between. CDR1 and CDR2 (germline): SEHNR, FQNEAQ (reference sequence). The CDR3 here is CASSLETSYNEQFF. In DNA, the CDR3 is TGTGCCAGCAGCTTAGAGACTAGCTACAATGAGCAGTTCTTC.

This sequence joins TRBV6-6 and TRBJ1-5, with D maybe TRBD1 (6 bases). This CDR3 region has 15 residues. CDR1 and CDR2 (germline): MNHNY, SVGAGI (reference sequence). Trimming stripped 5 bases from V and 4 bases from J, with 15 bases between. The CDR3 loop is CASSPLRQVNQPQHF. In DNA, the CDR3 is TGTGCCAGCAGTCCGTTACGACAGGTAAATCAGCCCCAGCATTTT.

The chain couples TRBV21-1 to TRBJ2-7; no DNA check was done on the table's D call, TRBD1. TRBV21-1 is listed as a pseudogene. This CDR3 spans 18 amino acids. The DNA for the CDR3 is TGTGCCAGCAGCCGACAGGGGGGGACGAACCAAAACAGCTACGAGCAGTACTTC. The encoded protein is CASSRQGGTNQNSYEQYF.

This clonotype was recorded a few times. The V call is TRBV7-9, the J call TRBJ2-7; 12 bases line up with TRBD2. There are 17 residues in the CDR3. CDR1 and CDR2 from the germline V gene are SEHNR and FQNEAQ (reference sequence). Trimming at V came to 5 bases and at J to 4 bases, leaving 12 bases not matched to a gene. The CDR3 here is CASSPRGEGLAGYEQYF. In DNA form, the CDR3 reads TGTGCCAGCAGCCCGCGGGGGGAGGGACTAGCGGGTTACGAGCAGTACTTC.

As to this clonotype: The junction and the germline gene differ at one end; a read error may be behind it. V gene TRBV7-7 combines with J gene TRBJ2-5; D is undetermined. From germline, CDR1 is SSHAT and CDR2 FNYEAQ (reference sequence). CDR3 size: 14 residues. The CDR3 sequence: CASSFRLSQETQYF. The CDR3 region has the DNA TGTGCTAGCAGCTTTCGGCTGAGCCAAGAGACCCAGTACTTC.

This clonotype showed up many times. V usage is TRBV4-1 and J usage is TRBJ1-2; D is undetermined. CDR3 length equals 16 residues. Germline CDR1 and CDR2: MGHRA and YSYEKL. V lost 5 bases and J 4 bases, leaving 20 bases between the germline ends. The DNA of the CDR3 is TGCGCCAGCAGCTTGTGGTGGTTTCCCCGGGCCTATGGCTACACCTTC. Amino acid sequence: CASSLWWFPRAYGYTF.

This clonotype was observed many times. The genes are TRBV29-1 and TRBJ2-7; the D is unclear. V was cut by 6 bases and J by 6 bases, with 12 bases left in between. The length of the CDR3 is 11 residues. CDR1 and CDR2 (germline): SQVTM, ANQGSEA. DNA of the CDR3: TGCAGCGTACGGGTGACATCCGAGCAGTACTTC. It translates to CSVRVTSEQYF.

This clonotype was detected only a few times. The J gene is TRBJ2-5, the V gene TRBV6-5, with D possibly TRBD1 on 6 matching bases. Germline V gives CDR1 MNHEY, CDR2 SVGAGI. Deletions cut 6 bases from V and 3 bases from J, with 14 bases between. The CDR3 runs 14 residues. CDR3 residues: CASRRVGTKETQYF. For the CDR3, the DNA is TGTGCCAGCAGGAGGGTCGGGACAAAAGAGACCCAGTACTTC.